What follows is one TCR beta chain and its context. This specimen comes from a study of cytomegalovirus exposure and HLA in healthy donors. Vbeta (60) and Jbeta (13) primers were used in the PCR. Assay used: immunoSEQ multiplex PCR; TCRdb lists only in-frame clones, some missing. In the table there are roughly 190,000 clones, over 60% of which are singletons. The V gene's germline CDR1 is SEHNR and CDR2 FQNEAQ (reference sequence). Trimming removed 2 bases at V and 7 bases at J, with 9 bases between. The CDR3 covers 12 residues. This chain links TRBV7-9 with TRBJ2-7; D gene unclear. The receptor comes from a man aged 25-45 years in good health and CMV-seropositive. Sequenced sample: PBMCs. Here the CDR3 reads CASSLRQEEQYF. For the CDR3, the DNA is TGTGCCAGCAGCTTAAGACAAGAAGAGCAGTACTTC.